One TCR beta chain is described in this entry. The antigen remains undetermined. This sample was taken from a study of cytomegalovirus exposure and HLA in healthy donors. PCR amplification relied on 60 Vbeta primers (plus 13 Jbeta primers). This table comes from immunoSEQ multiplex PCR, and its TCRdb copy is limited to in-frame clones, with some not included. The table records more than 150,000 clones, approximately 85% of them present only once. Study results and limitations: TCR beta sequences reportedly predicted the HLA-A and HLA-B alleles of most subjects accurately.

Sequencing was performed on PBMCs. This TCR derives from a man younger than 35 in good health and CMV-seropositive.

The CDR3 sequence: CASSVTSGGARTGELFF. CDR3 bases: TGTGCCAGCAGCGTGACTAGCGGGGGGGCGAGGACCGGGGAGCTGTTTTTT. V gene TRBV9 combines with J gene TRBJ2-2, with 14 bases matching TRBD2. This CDR3 region has 17 residues. The V and J ends lost 2 bases and 5 bases, in that order; junction bases with no gene match: 5. Germline CDR1 reads SGDLS; CDR2 reads YYNGEE. Full variable domain (missing parts from reference TRBV9 and TRBJ2-2): DSGVTQTPKHLITATGQRVTLRCSPRSGDLSVYWYQQSLDQGLQFLIQYYNGEERAKGNILERFSAQQFPDLHSELNLSSLELGDSALYFCASSVTSGGARTGELFFGEGSRLTVL.